One and the same sample provided the 15 T cell receptor beta chains below, sequenced in a study of cytomegalovirus exposure and HLA in healthy donors. A multiplex PCR was run with 60 Vbeta primers and 13 Jbeta primers. The data were produced by immunoSEQ multiplex PCR, yet TCRdb's version contains in-frame clones alone and is incomplete. The table includes 150,000 to 200,000 clones, roughly 80% detected once. The sample taken for sequencing was PBMCs. Receptors originate from a young man in good health and CMV-seropositive.

V and J are TRBV4-2 and TRBJ1-6; 7 nucleotides line up with TRBD1. The CDR3 is 15 residues long. V lost 3 bases, J lost 11 bases, and 10 bases stayed unmatched. Germline V CDR1 and CDR2: LGHNA, YNFKEQ. The chain's CDR3 is CASSHSDRNDAPLHF. The DNA for the CDR3 is TGTGCCAGCAGCCACTCGGACAGGAATGATGCACCCCTCCACTTT.

The V call is TRBV2, the J call TRBJ2-5; 7 bases line up with TRBD1. The V and J ends lost 8 bases and 1 base, in that order; junction bases with no gene match: 4. This CDR3 comprises 13 residues. Germline assignment: CDR1 SNHLY and CDR2 FYNNEI. Here the CDR3 reads CASQRDSQETQYF. CDR3 bases: TGTGCCAGCCAAAGGGACAGCCAAGAGACCCAGTACTTC.

V usage is TRBV5-1 and J usage is TRBJ2-1; tentative D call: TRBD1 (6 bases). CDR3 length: 16 amino acids. CDR1 is SGHRS and CDR2 is YFSETQ in the germline V gene. V lost 0 bases to trimming and J lost 8 bases, with 18 bases between them. CDR3 DNA sequence: TGCGCCAGCAGCTTGGCTCCGGGACATCAGGACCATGAGCAGTTCTTC. The encoded protein is CASSLAPGHQDHEQFF.

The chain is built from TRBV6-1 and TRBJ2-7, with D perhaps TRBD1 (6 bases). The CDR3 is made up of 14 amino acids. Trimming pared 5 bases from V and 7 bases from J, leaving 18 bases between. CDR1 MNHNS and CDR2 SASEGT come from the germline V gene. CDR3 in DNA: TGTGCCAGCAGTCCTATCCCGGGACACTCGGAGCAGTACTTC. It is translated as CASSPIPGHSEQYF.

This clone was counted between two and nine times. The chain recombines TRBV11-3 with TRBJ1-1; TRBD1 matches at 7 bases. The CDR3 is made up of 14 amino acids. J gave up 7 bases and V 2 bases, and 7 bases lay outside the gene matches. Germline values: CDR1 SGHNT, CDR2 YENEEA. As DNA, the CDR3 is TGTGCCAGCAGCTTAAGAAGGGGGCAGAGTGAAGCTTTCTTT. Residues: CASSLRRGQSEAFF.

The rearrangement links TRBV18 to TRBJ2-1; 8 nucleotides agree with TRBD1. CDR1 and CDR2 (germline): KGHSH, LQKENI. The CDR3 sequence is 12 residues long. V gave up 6 bases and J gave up 7 bases; unmatched junction bases: 2. In DNA form, the CDR3 reads TGTGCCAGCTCCCACAGGGGGAATGAGCAGTTCTTC. It codes for CASSHRGNEQFF.

This chain uses TRBV11-3 with TRBJ2-5, with D perhaps TRBD1 (5 bases). The CDR3 loop spans 14 amino acids. Germline CDR1 SGHNT, CDR2 YENEEA. Trimming took 2 bases from V and 2 from J, leaving 9 bases between them. For the CDR3, the DNA is TGTGCCAGCAGCTTATCAGGGTCGCAAGAGACCCAGTACTTC. The encoded protein is CASSLSGSQETQYF.

This sequence joins TRBV18 and TRBJ1-1; possible D gene TRBD1, 6 bases. The CDR3 extends over 14 amino acids. The V end lost 6 bases, the J end lost 6 bases, and 17 bases lay between the germline ends. CDR1 KGHSH and CDR2 LQKENI come from the germline V gene. CDR3 residues: CASSPTGTSAEAFF. The CDR3 region has the DNA TGTGCCAGCTCGCCCACAGGGACAAGCGCTGAAGCTTTCTTT.

This chain connects TRBV19 to TRBJ1-2, with 7 bases aligning to TRBD1. Unmatched junction bases numbered 4, after V lost 1 base and J lost 5 bases. From germline, CDR1 is LNHDA and CDR2 SQIVND (reference sequence). This CDR3 spans 14 amino acids. The CDR3 DNA reads TGTGCCAGTAGTATAGCCCCGGGACAGTATGGCTACACCTTC. Protein: CASSIAPGQYGYTF.

This clone occurred a few times. The chain couples TRBV7-3 to TRBJ2-1; the match to TRBD1 covers 10 bases. CDR1 SGHTA and CDR2 FQGTGA come from the germline V gene. Germline trimming cut 4 bases from V and 8 bases from J; bases unmatched to any gene: 11. The CDR3 is 16 amino acids. The CDR3, as DNA: TGTGCCAGCAGCTCCCGACAGGGGGCTATAGGAGATGAGCAGTTCTTC. Protein: CASSSRQGAIGDEQFF.

The chain is built from TRBV19 and TRBJ2-2; 7 bases map to TRBD1. J gave up 4 bases and V 4 bases, and 6 bases lay outside the gene matches. The germline V gene has CDR1 LNHDA and CDR2 SQIVND (reference sequence). The CDR3 is 15 amino acids. Written as DNA, the CDR3 is TGTGCCAGTAGTACAGACCGGGACAGCACCGGGGAGCTGTTTTTT. Its protein is CASSTDRDSTGELFF.

The chain is built from TRBV19 and TRBJ2-1; 10 positions agree with TRBD2. CDR3 length: 18 amino acids. Germline V gene sequence: CDR1 LNHDA, CDR2 SQIVND (reference sequence). The V and J ends lost 5 bases and 0 bases, in that order; junction bases with no gene match: 10. In DNA form, the CDR3 reads TGTGCCAGTAGTCGGCGGAGCGGGAGGGGGAGCTCCTACAATGAGCAGTTCTTC. This encodes CASSRRSGRGSSYNEQFF.

This chain links TRBV4-2 with TRBJ2-3; a possible D gene is TRBD2 (6 bases). The CDR3 runs 18 residues. Trimming left V 0 bases short and J 5 bases short, with 21 bases between. Germline CDR1 is LGHNA and CDR2 is YNFKEQ. DNA of the CDR3: TGTGCCAGCAGCCAAGATCTTCGACGGAGGGGTGGTCTAGATACGCAGTATTTT. Its protein is CASSQDLRRRGGLDTQYF.

J is TRBJ1-2 and V is TRBV27; 10 nucleotides match TRBD1. Unmatched junction bases numbered 5, after V lost 3 bases and J lost 4 bases. The CDR3 loop spans 15 amino acids. Germline V gives CDR1 MNHEY, CDR2 SMNVEV (reference sequence). CDR3 amino acids: CASSLTGGGFYGYTF. The CDR3 DNA is TGTGCCAGCAGTTTGACAGGGGGCGGATTCTATGGCTACACCTTC.

This clone was seen only once. This sequence joins TRBV28 and TRBJ2-7; TRBD2 might be the D (6 bases). Germline loops: CDR1 MDHEN, CDR2 SYDVKM. V was trimmed by 5 bases and J by 2 bases, leaving 13 bases between them. The CDR3 loop spans 14 amino acids. The CDR3 spells CASSIGTPPYEQYF. The CDR3 DNA follows: TGTGCCAGCAGTATCGGGACTCCTCCCTACGAGCAGTACTTC.